This passage covers 31 T cell receptor beta chains from one sample sequenced in a study of shared clonotypes between healthy human individuals. TCRdb keeps only in-frame clones here, not all; method: immunoSEQ multiplex PCR. The data show under 2,500,000 clones, approximately 96% seen once. Sample: naive CD4+ T cells sorted from blood. The subset was: CD45RA+ positively selected. Receptors originate from a man aged 18 to 29 in good health.

The J gene is TRBJ1-3, the V gene TRBV27, with TRBD1 as a possible D gene (5 bases). Trimming left V 2 bases short and J 0 bases short, with 11 bases between. CDR1 and CDR2 from the germline V gene are MNHEY and SMNVEV (reference sequence). The length of the CDR3 is 16 residues. CDR3 sequence (DNA): TGTGCCAGCAGTTTAGGTCGGGGACTCTCTGGAAACACCATATATTTT. Its translation: CASSLGRGLSGNTIYF.

This clone was seen only once. The chain combines TRBV10-1 with TRBJ2-3; weak D call: TRBD2 (6 bases). Germline lookup yields CDR1 WNHNN and CDR2 SYGVQD (reference sequence). V shed 0 bases and J shed 3 bases, with 10 bases lying between them. This CDR3 has 15 residues. CDR3 region: CASSESGGGTDTQYF. The CDR3 region has the DNA TGCGCCAGCAGTGAGTCGGGGGGTGGTACAGATACGCAGTATTTT.

The V gene is TRBV19, the J gene TRBJ2-7; D assignment may be TRBD1 or TRBD2 (6 bases each). The CDR3 sequence is 14 residues long. V lost 7 bases and J 4 bases, leaving 17 bases between the germline ends. From germline, CDR1 is LNHDA and CDR2 SQIVND (reference sequence). In DNA, the CDR3 is TGTGCCAGTAATCCGGGGGCAGGACCTTACGAGCAGTACTTC. Encoded protein: CASNPGAGPYEQYF.

Regarding this clone: The same CDR3 arises from other DNA sequences in this sample as well. This sequence joins TRBV5-1 and TRBJ1-4; tentative D call: TRBD1 (5 bases). Germline assignment: CDR1 SGHRS and CDR2 YFSETQ. The CDR3 sequence is 15 residues long. V gave up 2 bases and J gave up 2 bases, with 10 bases separating them. This CDR3 reads CASSLGGATNEKLFF. CDR3 DNA: TGCGCCAGCAGCTTAGGAGGGGCTACTAATGAAAAACTGTTTTTT.

The CDR3 protein is CASSPTSLTGELFF. DNA of the CDR3: TGTGCCAGCTCGCCGACTAGCCTCACCGGGGAGCTGTTTTTT. The chain links TRBV18 to TRBJ2-2, with TRBD2 matching over 7 bases. Germline lookup yields CDR1 KGHSH and CDR2 LQKENI. The CDR3 covers 14 residues. V lost 6 bases to trimming and J lost 4 bases; unmatched junction nucleotides: 5.

The gene calls are TRBV5-4 and TRBJ2-1; D call uncertain. This CDR3 region has 13 residues. CDR1 and CDR2 from the germline V gene are SGHNT and YYREEE (reference sequence). V lost 6 bases, J lost 1 base, and 8 bases lay in between. CDR3 region: CASTGLSYNEQFF. CDR3 nucleotide sequence: TGTGCCAGCACTGGGTTGTCCTACAATGAGCAGTTCTTC.

The chain couples TRBV15 to TRBJ2-1, with D hard to call. V was cut by 1 base and J by 4 bases, with 17 bases left in between. Germline V gene data show CDR1 as LNHNV and CDR2 as YYDKDF (reference sequence). The CDR3 spans 17 residues. The CDR3 here is CATSRVGSSVLYNEQFF. The CDR3 DNA follows: TGTGCCACCAGCAGAGTAGGGTCAAGCGTTCTATACAATGAGCAGTTCTTC.

Concerning this clone itself: The same CDR3 arises from other DNA sequences in this sample as well. This chain joins TRBV7-2 and TRBJ2-3; 9 bases are a match to TRBD2. The junction had 3 bases not matched to a gene; V was cut back by 5 bases and J by 3 bases. Per germline, CDR1 SGHTA and CDR2 FQGNSA. The CDR3 is 14 residues long. CDR3 bases: TGTGCCAGCAGCCTAACTAGCGGGACAGATACGCAGTATTTT. Its translation: CASSLTSGTDTQYF. The entire variable domain, with the rest obtained from reference TRBV7-2 and TRBJ2-3, is as follows: GAGVSQSPSNKVTEKGKDVELRCDPISGHTALYWYRQSLGQGLEFLIYFQGNSAPDKSGLPSDRFSAERTGGSVSTLTIQRTQQEDSAVYLCASSLTSGTDTQYFGPGTRLTVL.

The chain combines TRBV29-1 with TRBJ1-1; D gene uncertain. The V gene lost 6 bases and the J gene lost 3 bases, with 17 bases spanning the gap. Germline V gives CDR1 SQVTM, CDR2 ANQGSEA. This CDR3 region has 14 residues. In nucleotides, the CDR3 is TGCAGCGTCGCCGGGAGGCTTGGGGACACTGAAGCTTTCTTT. This translates into CSVAGRLGDTEAFF.

The rearrangement uses TRBV7-2 and TRBJ1-5; no clear D. CDR1 SGHTA and CDR2 FQGNSA come from the germline V gene. The CDR3 is made up of 15 amino acids. Between the trimmed V and J ends, which lost 1 base and 6 bases, there was a span of 13 bases. CDR3 nucleotide sequence: TGTGCCAGCAGCTTAGGGCAGGCTGGGAGTCAGCCCCAGCATTTT. Encoded protein: CASSLGQAGSQPQHF.

V and J are TRBV30 and TRBJ1-6, with D tentatively TRBD1 (6 bases). The CDR3 length is 13 residues. Trimming took 1 base from V and 13 from J, leaving 14 bases between them. Looked up from germline, CDR1 is GTSNPN and CDR2 is SVGIG (reference sequence). The CDR3 nucleotides are TGTGCCTGGAGTGGGCCCCAGGGGACCCCCCTCCACTTT. Translating it yields CAWSGPQGTPLHF.

The chain joins TRBV11-2 to TRBJ1-1, with no clear D. The CDR3 extends over 14 amino acids. V was shortened by 4 bases and J by 0 bases, with 9 bases between the two germline ends. CDR1 is SGHAT, CDR2 FQNNGV, per germline. CDR3 region: CASSSSGLNTEAFF. Written as DNA, the CDR3 is TGTGCCAGCAGCTCCTCTGGGTTGAACACTGAAGCTTTCTTT.

The chain has TRBV30 and TRBJ2-3; D remains unclear. CDR3 length equals 12 residues. Germline CDR1 reads GTSNPN; CDR2 reads SVGIG (reference sequence). The V and J ends lost 3 bases and 7 bases respectively, with 11 bases between them. CDR3 protein: CAWSQVVHTQYF. The CDR3 nucleotides are TGTGCCTGGAGCCAGGTTGTGCATACGCAGTATTTT.

Notes on this clone: Other DNA variants within this sample encode the same CDR3. The chain couples TRBV30 to TRBJ1-6, with D unresolved. V was cut by 0 bases and J by 0 bases, with 6 bases left in between. This CDR3 has 15 residues. Looked up from germline, CDR1 is GTSNPN and CDR2 is SVGIG (reference sequence). The CDR3 DNA reads as TGTGCCTGGAGTGTATTGGGCTCCTATAATTCACCCCTCCACTTT. It specifies CAWSVLGSYNSPLHF.

This rearrangement joins TRBV10-3 to TRBJ2-7; D gene ambiguous. CDR3 length: 13 amino acids. The germline CDR1 and CDR2 sequences are ENHRY and SYGVKD. The V end was cut by 7 bases, the J end by 1 base, with 11 bases between. CDR3 amino acids: CAIKATLSYEQYF. The CDR3 nucleotides read TGTGCCATCAAAGCTACATTGTCCTACGAGCAGTACTTC.

The chain uses TRBV30 and TRBJ1-6; D not certain. The CDR3 has 16 amino acids. Trimming shortened V by 2 bases and J by 7 bases, and 18 bases separated the two germline ends. The germline V gene has CDR1 GTSNPN and CDR2 SVGIG (reference sequence). Here the CDR3 DNA reads TGTGCCTGGAGTCGCCCGGGCCCTATTGTGAATTCACCCCTCCACTTT. It is translated as CAWSRPGPIVNSPLHF.

The rearrangement links TRBV7-9 to TRBJ2-7; 12 bases match TRBD1. The CDR3 contains 14 residues. V was pared by 5 bases and J by 6 bases, with 5 bases of the junction left unmatched. From germline, CDR1 is SEHNR and CDR2 FQNEAQ (reference sequence). The CDR3 reads CASSPGTGGAEQYF. The DNA of the CDR3 is TGTGCCAGCAGCCCCGGGACAGGGGGCGCCGAGCAGTACTTC.

The rearrangement links TRBV28 to TRBJ1-4; unclear D gene. This CDR3 has 14 residues. CDR1 and CDR2 from the germline V gene are MDHEN and SYDVKM. The V gene lost 1 base and the J gene lost 8 bases, with 11 bases spanning the gap. Written as DNA, the CDR3 is TGTGCCAGCAGTTTATCCGGGTCGGGAGAAAAACTGTTTTTT. Translating it yields CASSLSGSGEKLFF.

As for this clone: Other DNA sequences in this sample translate to the same CDR3. This chain uses TRBV19 with TRBJ2-7; 10 nucleotides match TRBD1. The V and J ends lost 4 bases and 2 bases, in that order; junction bases with no gene match: 5. The CDR3 has 15 amino acids. Germline V CDR1 and CDR2: LNHDA, SQIVND (reference sequence). The CDR3 DNA sequence: TGTGCCAGTAGTACTACTGGGACAGGGGCCTACGAGCAGTACTTC. Protein product: CASSTTGTGAYEQYF.

With respect to this clone: The same CDR3 also results from other DNA sequences found in this sample. The chain has TRBV5-1 and TRBJ2-7, with TRBD2 matching 13 bases. Germline CDR1 reads SGHRS; CDR2 reads YFSETQ. Unmatched junction bases numbered 6, after V lost 2 bases and J lost 7 bases. The CDR3 extends over 15 amino acids. The CDR3 loop reads CASSLLAGGPGEQYF. CDR3 sequence (DNA): TGCGCCAGCAGCTTACTAGCGGGAGGGCCGGGTGAGCAGTACTTC.

Written as DNA, the CDR3 is TGTGCCAGCAGCTTCGGGACAGCTAATGAAAAACTGTTTTTT. Its protein product is CASSFGTANEKLFF. The gene calls are TRBV5-6 and TRBJ1-4, with TRBD1 matching 7 bases. The CDR3 length is 14 residues. Losses at the gene ends were 2 bases for V and 3 bases for J; bases not matched to a gene: 1. Germline V gene lookup returns CDR1 SGHDT and CDR2 YYEEEE.

The chain is built from TRBV7-9 and TRBJ1-5, with D maybe TRBD1 (6 bases). Germline CDR1 SEHNR, CDR2 FQNEAQ (reference sequence). V lost 7 bases and J lost 3, with 10 bases in between. The CDR3 runs to 13 residues. This CDR3 is CASTQGNNQPQHF. The CDR3 DNA reads as TGTGCCAGCACACAGGGCAACAATCAGCCCCAGCATTTT.

The chain recombines TRBV10-3 with TRBJ1-4, with 7 bases lining up with TRBD1. The ends lost 10 bases at V and 4 bases at J; junction bases unmatched: 9. Germline CDR1 ENHRY, CDR2 SYGVKD. This CDR3 has 14 residues. CDR3 region: CATRLNRGNEKLFF. CDR3 bases: TGTGCCACCCGGCTTAACAGGGGTAATGAAAAACTGTTTTTT.

As for this clone: This same CDR3 is encoded by further DNA sequences in the sample. The V call is TRBV11-3, the J call TRBJ2-3; weak D call: TRBD2 (7 bases). Germline V lookup: CDR1 SGHNT, CDR2 YENEEA. V dropped 6 bases and J dropped 2 bases, with 15 bases sitting between them. The CDR3 length is 15 residues. The CDR3 DNA is TGTGCCAGCAGTTCGGGGGGCCGAGACACAGATACGCAGTATTTT. Translated: CASSSGGRDTDTQYF. Drawing the rest from reference TRBV11-3 and TRBJ2-3, the complete variable domain is EAGVVQSPRYKIIEKKQPVAFWCNPISGHNTLYWYLQNLGQGPELLIRYENEEAVDDSQLPKDRFSAERLKGVDSTLKIQPAELGDSAVYLCASSSGGRDTDTQYFGPGTRLTVL.

The chain recombines TRBV6-5 with TRBJ2-1, with no clear D. Germline lookup yields CDR1 MNHEY and CDR2 SVGAGI. The CDR3 has 13 amino acids. V was pared by 7 bases and J by 2 bases, with 9 bases between. CDR3 nucleotides: TGTGCCAGCATCTCCCCAACCTACAATGAGCAGTTCTTC. Its protein product is CASISPTYNEQFF.

V gene TRBV10-1 combines with J gene TRBJ2-2; D call uncertain. V was trimmed by 6 bases and J by 8 bases, leaving 16 bases between them. CDR3 size: 14 residues. CDR1 and CDR2 (germline): WNHNN, SYGVQD (reference sequence). CDR3 protein: CASSEDSTAGELFF. DNA of the CDR3: TGCGCCAGCAGCGAAGACTCAACGGCTGGGGAGCTGTTTTTT.

Comment on this clone: Other DNA sequences in the sample encode the same CDR3. The chain carries TRBV7-8 and TRBJ1-6, with no clear D. CDR1 SGHVS and CDR2 FQNEAQ come from the germline V gene. Deletions cut 1 base from V and 10 bases from J, with 5 bases between. This CDR3 has 12 residues. CDR3 sequence (DNA): TGTGCCAGCAGCTTAGTAGGCTCACCCCTCCACTTT. Amino acid sequence: CASSLVGSPLHF.

V usage is TRBV5-1 and J usage is TRBJ1-1; D unresolved. CDR3 length equals 15 residues. Between the trimmed V and J ends, which lost 0 bases and 1 base, there was a span of 10 bases. The germline gives CDR1 SGHRS, CDR2 YFSETQ. The CDR3 region has the DNA TGCGCCAGCAGCTTGGGGGAAATTGGGAACACTGAAGCTTTCTTT. Amino acids: CASSLGEIGNTEAFF.

Concerning this clone itself: Within the sample, other DNA sequences also encode this same CDR3. V is TRBV30 and J is TRBJ2-5; D not resolved. V lost 0 bases, J lost 0 bases, and 2 bases lay in between. This CDR3 is built from 12 residues. Germline assignment: CDR1 GTSNPN and CDR2 SVGIG (reference sequence). This CDR3 reads CAWSVDQETQYF. The CDR3 nucleotides read TGTGCCTGGAGTGTGGACCAAGAGACCCAGTACTTC.

The V call is TRBV10-3, the J call TRBJ1-1; 7 bases are shared with TRBD1. V dropped 3 bases and J dropped 3; count of bases not matched to a gene: 4. The V gene's germline CDR1 is ENHRY and CDR2 SYGVKD. There are 14 residues in the CDR3. The CDR3 coding sequence is TGTGCCATCAGTGACCGACAGGGAGACACTGAAGCTTTCTTT. This encodes CAISDRQGDTEAFF.

The gene calls are TRBV2 and TRBJ2-5, with 7 bases lining up with TRBD2. Germline V gene data show CDR1 as SNHLY and CDR2 as FYNNEI. After removal of 2 bases from V and 5 bases from J, the junction contained 8 bases not matched to a gene. The CDR3 totals 15 residues. This chain's CDR3 is CASSERSGTGETQYF. For the CDR3, the DNA is TGTGCCAGCAGTGAAAGGAGCGGGACCGGGGAGACCCAGTACTTC.